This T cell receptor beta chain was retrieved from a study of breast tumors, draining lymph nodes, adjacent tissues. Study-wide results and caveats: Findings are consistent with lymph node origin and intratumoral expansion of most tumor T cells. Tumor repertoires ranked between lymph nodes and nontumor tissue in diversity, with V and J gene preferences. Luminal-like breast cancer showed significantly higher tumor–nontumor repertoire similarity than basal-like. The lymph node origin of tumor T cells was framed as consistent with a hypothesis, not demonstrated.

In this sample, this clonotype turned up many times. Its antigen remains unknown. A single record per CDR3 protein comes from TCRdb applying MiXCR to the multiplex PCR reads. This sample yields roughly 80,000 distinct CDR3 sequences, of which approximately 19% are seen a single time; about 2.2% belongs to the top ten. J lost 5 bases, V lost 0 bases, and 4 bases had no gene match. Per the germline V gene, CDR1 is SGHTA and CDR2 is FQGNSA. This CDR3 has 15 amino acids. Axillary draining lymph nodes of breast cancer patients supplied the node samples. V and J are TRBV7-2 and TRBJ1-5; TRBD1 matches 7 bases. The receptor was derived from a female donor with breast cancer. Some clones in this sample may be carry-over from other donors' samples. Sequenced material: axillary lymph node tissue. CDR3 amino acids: CASSLAAGGDQPQHF. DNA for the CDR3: TGTGCCAGCAGCTTAGCAGCAGGGGGTGATCAGCCCCAGCATTTT.